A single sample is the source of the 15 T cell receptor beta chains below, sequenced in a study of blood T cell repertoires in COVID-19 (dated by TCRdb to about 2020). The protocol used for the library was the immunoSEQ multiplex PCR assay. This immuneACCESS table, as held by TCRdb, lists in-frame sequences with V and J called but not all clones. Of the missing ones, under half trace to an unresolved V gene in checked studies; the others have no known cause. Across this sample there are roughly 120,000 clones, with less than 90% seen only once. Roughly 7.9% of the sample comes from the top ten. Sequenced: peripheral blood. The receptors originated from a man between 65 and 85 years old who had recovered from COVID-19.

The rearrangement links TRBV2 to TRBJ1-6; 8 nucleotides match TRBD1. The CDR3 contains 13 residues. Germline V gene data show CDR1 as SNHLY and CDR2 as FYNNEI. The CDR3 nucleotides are TGTTGTTTCCGGGACAGGAATAATTCACCCCTCCACTTT. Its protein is CCFRDRNNSPLHF.

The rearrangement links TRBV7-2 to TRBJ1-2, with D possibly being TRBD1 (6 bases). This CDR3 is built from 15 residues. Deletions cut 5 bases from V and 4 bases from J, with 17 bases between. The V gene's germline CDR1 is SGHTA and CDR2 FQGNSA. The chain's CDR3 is CASSPRAGEGYGYTF. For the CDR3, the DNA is TGTGCCAGCAGCCCCAGGGCAGGGGAGGGCTATGGCTACACCTTC.

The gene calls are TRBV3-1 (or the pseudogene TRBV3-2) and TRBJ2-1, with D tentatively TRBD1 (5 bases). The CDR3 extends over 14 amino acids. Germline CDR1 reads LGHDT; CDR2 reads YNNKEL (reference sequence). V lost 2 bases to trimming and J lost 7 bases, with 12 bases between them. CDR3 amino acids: CASSQLGVGNEQFF. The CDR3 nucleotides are TGTGCCAGCAGCCAATTAGGGGTGGGTAATGAGCAGTTCTTC.

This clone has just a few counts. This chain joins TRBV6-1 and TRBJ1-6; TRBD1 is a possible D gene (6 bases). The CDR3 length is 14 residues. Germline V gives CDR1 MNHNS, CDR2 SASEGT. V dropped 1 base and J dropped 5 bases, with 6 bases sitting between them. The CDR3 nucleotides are TGTGCCAGCAGTGAAGGGGGGCATAATTCACCCCTCCACTTT. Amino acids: CASSEGGHNSPLHF.

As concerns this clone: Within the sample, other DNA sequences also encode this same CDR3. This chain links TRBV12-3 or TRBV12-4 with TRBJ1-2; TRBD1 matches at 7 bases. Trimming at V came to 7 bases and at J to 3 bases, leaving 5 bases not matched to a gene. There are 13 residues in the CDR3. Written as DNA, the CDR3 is TGTGCCAGCACCCCCGACAGGGACTATGGCTACACCTTC. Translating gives CASTPDRDYGYTF.

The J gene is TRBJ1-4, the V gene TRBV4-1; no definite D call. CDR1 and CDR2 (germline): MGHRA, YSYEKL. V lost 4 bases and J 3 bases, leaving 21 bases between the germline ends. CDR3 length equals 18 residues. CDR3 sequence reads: CASSRLPLTGSANEKLFF. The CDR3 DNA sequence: TGCGCCAGCAGCCGGCTCCCCCTAACGGGTTCGGCTAATGAAAAACTGTTTTTT.

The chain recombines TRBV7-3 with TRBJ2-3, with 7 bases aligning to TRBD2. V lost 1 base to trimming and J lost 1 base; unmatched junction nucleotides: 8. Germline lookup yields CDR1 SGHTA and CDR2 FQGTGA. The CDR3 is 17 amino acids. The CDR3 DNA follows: TGTGCCAGCAGCTTAAGAACGGCGGGAGCTGGCACAGATACGCAGTATTTT. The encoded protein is CASSLRTAGAGTDTQYF.

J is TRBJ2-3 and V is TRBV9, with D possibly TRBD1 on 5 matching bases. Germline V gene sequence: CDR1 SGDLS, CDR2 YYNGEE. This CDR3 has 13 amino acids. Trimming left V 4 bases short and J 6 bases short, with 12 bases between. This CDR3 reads CASSLQGEDTQYF. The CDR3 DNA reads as TGTGCCAGCAGCTTGCAGGGTGAGGATACGCAGTATTTT.

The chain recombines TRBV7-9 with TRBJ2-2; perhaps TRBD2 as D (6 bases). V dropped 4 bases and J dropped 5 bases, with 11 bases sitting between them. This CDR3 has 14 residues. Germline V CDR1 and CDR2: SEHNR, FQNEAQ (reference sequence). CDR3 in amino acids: CASSSDSGTGELFF. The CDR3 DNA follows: TGTGCCAGCAGCTCCGATAGCGGTACCGGGGAGCTGTTTTTT.

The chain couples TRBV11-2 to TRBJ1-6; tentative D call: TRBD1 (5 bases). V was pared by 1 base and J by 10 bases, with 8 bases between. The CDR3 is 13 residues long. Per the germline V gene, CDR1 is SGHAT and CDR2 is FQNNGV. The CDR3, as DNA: TGTGCCAGCAGCTTAGGGGGGGAATCACCCCTCCACTTT. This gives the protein CASSLGGESPLHF.

CDR3 protein: CASSRGQANTGELFF. CDR3 coding DNA: TGCGCCAGCAGCAGGGGACAGGCGAACACCGGGGAGCTGTTTTTT. The rearrangement joins TRBV5-1 to TRBJ2-2, with 8 bases identical to TRBD1. The V gene's germline CDR1 is SGHRS and CDR2 YFSETQ. The V segment lost 4 bases and the J segment 0 bases; nucleotides outside the gene matches: 2. This CDR3 comprises 15 residues.

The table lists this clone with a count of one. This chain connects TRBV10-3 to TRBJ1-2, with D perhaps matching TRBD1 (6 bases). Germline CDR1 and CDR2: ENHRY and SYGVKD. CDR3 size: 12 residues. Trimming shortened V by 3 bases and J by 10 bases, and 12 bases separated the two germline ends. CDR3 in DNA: TGTGCCATCAGTGAACAGGGCCGATTCTACACCTTC. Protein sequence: CAISEQGRFYTF.

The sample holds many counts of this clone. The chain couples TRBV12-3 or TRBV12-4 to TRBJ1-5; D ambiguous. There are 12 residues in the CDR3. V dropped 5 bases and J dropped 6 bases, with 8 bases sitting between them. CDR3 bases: TGTGCCAGCAGTACCTTTAGTCAGCCCCAGCATTTT. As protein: CASSTFSQPQHF.

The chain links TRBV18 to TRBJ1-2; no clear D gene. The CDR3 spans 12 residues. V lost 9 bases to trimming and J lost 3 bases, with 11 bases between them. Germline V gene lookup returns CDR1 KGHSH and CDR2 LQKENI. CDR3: CASSERDYGYTF. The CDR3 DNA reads TGTGCCAGTTCCGAGAGGGACTATGGCTACACCTTC.

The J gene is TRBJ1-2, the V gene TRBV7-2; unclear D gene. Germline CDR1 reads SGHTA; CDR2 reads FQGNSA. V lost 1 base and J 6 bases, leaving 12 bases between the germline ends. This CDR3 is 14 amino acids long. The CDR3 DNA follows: TGTGCCAGCAGCTTAGACTCCGGGTCCGATGGCTACACCTTC. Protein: CASSLDSGSDGYTF.